What follows is one T cell receptor (beta chain) and its context. Germline values: CDR1 MNHEY, CDR2 SVGAGI. This CDR3 is 12 amino acids long. V shed 5 bases and J 14 bases; nucleotides not matched to a gene: 7. This table comes from immunoSEQ multiplex PCR, and its TCRdb copy is limited to in-frame clones, with some not included. The profile shows over 150,000 clones, roughly 93% of them singletons. The data stem from a study of control samples from healthy donors and cancer patients. The source of this sequence is a young man in good health. Sequenced material: blood. The genes are TRBV6-5 and TRBJ2-3, with 10 bases identical to TRBD1. The CDR3 protein is CASSTGTGESYF. In DNA, the CDR3 is TGTGCCAGCAGTACCGGGACAGGGGAGTCGTATTTT.